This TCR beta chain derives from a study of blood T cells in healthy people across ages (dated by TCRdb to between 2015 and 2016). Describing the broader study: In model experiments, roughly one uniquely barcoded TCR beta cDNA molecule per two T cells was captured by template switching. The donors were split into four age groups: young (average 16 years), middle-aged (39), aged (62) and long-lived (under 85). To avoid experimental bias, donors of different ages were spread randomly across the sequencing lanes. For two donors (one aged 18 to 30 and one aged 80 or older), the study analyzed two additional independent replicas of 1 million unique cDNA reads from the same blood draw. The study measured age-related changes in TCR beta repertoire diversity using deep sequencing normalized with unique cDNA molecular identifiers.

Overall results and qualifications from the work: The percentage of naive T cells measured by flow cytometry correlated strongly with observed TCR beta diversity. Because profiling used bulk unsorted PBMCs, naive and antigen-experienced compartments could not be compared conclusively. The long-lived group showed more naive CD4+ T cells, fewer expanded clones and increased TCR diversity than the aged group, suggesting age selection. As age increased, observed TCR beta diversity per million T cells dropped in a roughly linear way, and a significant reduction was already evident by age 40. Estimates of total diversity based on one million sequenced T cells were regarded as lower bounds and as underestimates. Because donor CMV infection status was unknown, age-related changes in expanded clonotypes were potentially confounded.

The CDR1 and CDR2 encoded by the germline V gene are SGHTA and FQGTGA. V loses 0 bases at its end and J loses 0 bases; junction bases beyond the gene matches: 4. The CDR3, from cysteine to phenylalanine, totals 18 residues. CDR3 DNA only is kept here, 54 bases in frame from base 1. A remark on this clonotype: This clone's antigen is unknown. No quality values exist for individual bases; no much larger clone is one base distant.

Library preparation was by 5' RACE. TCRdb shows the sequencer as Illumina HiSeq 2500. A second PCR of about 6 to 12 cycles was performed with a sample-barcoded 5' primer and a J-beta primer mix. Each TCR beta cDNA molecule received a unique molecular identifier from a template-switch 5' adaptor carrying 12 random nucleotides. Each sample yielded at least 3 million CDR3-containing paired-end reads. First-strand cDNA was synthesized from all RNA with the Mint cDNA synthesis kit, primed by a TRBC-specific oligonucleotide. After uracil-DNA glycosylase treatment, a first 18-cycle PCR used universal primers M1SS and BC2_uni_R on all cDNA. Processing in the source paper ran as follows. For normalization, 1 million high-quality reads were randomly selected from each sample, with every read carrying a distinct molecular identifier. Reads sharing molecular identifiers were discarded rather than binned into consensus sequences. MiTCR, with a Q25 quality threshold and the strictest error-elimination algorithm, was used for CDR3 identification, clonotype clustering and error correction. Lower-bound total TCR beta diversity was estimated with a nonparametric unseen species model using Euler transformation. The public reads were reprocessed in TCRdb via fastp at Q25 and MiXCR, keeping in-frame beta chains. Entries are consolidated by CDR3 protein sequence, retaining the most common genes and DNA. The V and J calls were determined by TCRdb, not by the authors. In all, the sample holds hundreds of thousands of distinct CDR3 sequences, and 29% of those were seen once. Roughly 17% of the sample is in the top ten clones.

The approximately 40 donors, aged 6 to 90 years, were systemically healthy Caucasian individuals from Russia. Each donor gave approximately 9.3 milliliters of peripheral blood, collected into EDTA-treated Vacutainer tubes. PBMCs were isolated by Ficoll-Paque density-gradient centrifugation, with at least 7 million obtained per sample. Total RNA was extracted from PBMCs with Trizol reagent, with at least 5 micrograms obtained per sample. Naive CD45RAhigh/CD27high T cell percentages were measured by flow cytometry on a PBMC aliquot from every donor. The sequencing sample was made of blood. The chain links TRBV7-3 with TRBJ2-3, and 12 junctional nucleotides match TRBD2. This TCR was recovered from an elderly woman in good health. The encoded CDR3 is CASSLTASGGASTDTQYF. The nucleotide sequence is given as TGTGCCAGCAGCTTAACGGCTAGCGGGGGGGCTAGCACAGATACGCAGTATTTT.